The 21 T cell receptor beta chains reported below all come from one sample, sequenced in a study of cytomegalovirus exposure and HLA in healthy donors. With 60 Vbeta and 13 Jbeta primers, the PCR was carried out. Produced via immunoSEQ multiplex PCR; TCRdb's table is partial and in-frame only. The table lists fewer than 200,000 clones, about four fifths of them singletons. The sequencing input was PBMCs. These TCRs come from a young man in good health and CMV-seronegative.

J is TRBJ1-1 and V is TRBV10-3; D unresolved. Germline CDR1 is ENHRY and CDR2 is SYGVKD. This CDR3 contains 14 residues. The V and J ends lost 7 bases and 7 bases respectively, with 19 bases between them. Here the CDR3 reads CAIKSAIGEGEAFF. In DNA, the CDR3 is TGTGCCATCAAGTCCGCGATTGGAGAGGGTGAAGCTTTCTTT.

The CDR3 loop is CASSIDRLSSTDTQYF. CDR3 nucleotides: TGTGCCAGTAGTATAGATCGACTTTCTAGCACAGATACGCAGTATTTT. This chain connects TRBV19 to TRBJ2-3; D is unclear. Germline V CDR1 and CDR2: LNHDA, SQIVND (reference sequence). The ends were cut back, 0 bases at V and 0 bases at J, with 10 bases in the middle. This CDR3 contains 16 residues. Complete variable domain (other parts from reference TRBV19 and TRBJ2-3): DGGITQSPKYLFRKEGQNVTLSCEQNLNHDAMYWYRQDPGQGLRLIYYSQIVNDFQKGDIAEGYSVSREKKESFPLTVTSAQKNPTAFYLCASSIDRLSSTDTQYFGPGTRLTVL.

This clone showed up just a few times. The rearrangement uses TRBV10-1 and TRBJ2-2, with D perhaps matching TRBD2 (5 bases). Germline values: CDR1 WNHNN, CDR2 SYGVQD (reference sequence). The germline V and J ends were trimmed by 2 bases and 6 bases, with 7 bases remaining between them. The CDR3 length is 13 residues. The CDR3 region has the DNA TGCGCCAGCAGTGAGGGGAGCGCCGGGGAGCTGTTTTTT. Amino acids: CASSEGSAGELFF.

The CDR3 DNA sequence: TGTGCCAGCAGTTACATACAGGGGGAATCCTACGAGCAGTACTTC. It yields the protein CASSYIQGESYEQYF. The V gene is TRBV6-5, the J gene TRBJ2-7; TRBD1 matches at 8 bases. The J segment lost 1 base and the V segment lost 2 bases, leaving 4 bases of the junction unmatched. Per germline, CDR1 MNHEY and CDR2 SVGAGI. This CDR3 region has 15 residues.

The DNA of the CDR3 is TGTGCCAGCAACGTGCAGGGGCCAACAGATACGCAGTATTTT. It is translated as CASNVQGPTDTQYF. The rearrangement uses TRBV7-9 and TRBJ2-3; D perhaps matches TRBD1 (6 bases). The germline V and J ends were trimmed by 7 bases and 3 bases, with 14 bases remaining between them. CDR3 length equals 14 residues. The germline gives CDR1 SEHNR, CDR2 FQNEAQ (reference sequence).

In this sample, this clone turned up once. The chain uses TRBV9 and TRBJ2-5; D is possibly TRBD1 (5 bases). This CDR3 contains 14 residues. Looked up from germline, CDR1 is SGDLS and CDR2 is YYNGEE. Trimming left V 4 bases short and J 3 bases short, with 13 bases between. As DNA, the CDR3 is TGTGCCAGCAGCCCCCAGGACATGGAAGAGACCCAGTACTTC. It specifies CASSPQDMEETQYF.

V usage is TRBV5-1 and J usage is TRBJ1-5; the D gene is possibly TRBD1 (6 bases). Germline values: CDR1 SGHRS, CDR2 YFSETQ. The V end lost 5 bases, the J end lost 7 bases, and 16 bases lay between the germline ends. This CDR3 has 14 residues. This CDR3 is CASSPGGPGQPQHF. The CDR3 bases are TGCGCCAGCAGTCCGGGGGGGCCAGGGCAGCCCCAGCATTTT.

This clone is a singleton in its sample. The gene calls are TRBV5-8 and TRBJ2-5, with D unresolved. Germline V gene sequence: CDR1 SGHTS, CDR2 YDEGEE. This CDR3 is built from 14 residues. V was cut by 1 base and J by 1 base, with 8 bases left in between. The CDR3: CASSLTHRQETQYF. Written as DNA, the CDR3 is TGTGCCAGCAGCTTGACACACCGCCAAGAGACCCAGTACTTC.

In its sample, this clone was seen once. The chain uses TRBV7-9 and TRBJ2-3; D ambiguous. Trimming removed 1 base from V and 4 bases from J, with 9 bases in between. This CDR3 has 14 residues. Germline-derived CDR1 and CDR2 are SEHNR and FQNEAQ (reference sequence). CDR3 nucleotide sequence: TGTGCCAGCAGCTTAGAGGCCCGGGCAGATACGCAGTATTTT. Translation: CASSLEARADTQYF.

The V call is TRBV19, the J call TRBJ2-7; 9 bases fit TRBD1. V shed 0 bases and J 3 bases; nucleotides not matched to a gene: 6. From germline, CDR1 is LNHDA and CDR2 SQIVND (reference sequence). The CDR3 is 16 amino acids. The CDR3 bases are TGTGCCAGTAGTATAGATCTAGGGACAGGGTACTACGAGCAGTACTTC. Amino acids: CASSIDLGTGYYEQYF.

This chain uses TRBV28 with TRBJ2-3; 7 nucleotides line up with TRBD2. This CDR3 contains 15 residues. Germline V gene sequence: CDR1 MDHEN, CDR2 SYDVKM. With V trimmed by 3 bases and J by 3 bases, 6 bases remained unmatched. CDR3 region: CASSFGGRETDTQYF. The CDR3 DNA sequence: TGTGCCAGCAGTTTCGGGGGGAGAGAAACAGATACGCAGTATTTT.

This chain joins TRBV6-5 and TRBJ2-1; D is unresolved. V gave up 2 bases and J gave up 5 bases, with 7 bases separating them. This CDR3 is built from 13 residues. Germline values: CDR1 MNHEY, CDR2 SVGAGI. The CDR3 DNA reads TGTGCCAGCAGTTACGGCCGGGACAATGAGCAGTTCTTC. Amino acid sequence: CASSYGRDNEQFF.

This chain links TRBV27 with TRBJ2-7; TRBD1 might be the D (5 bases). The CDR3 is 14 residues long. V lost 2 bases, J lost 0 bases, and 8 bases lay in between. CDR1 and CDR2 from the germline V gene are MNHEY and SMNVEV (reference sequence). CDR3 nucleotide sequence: TGTGCCAGCAGTTTAAGGGGATACTCCTACGAGCAGTACTTC. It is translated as CASSLRGYSYEQYF.

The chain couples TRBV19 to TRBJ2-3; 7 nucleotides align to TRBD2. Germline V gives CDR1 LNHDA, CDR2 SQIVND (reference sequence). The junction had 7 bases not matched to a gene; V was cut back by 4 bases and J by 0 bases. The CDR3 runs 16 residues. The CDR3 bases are TGTGCCAGTAGTACAGGACTAGGCAAGAGCACAGATACGCAGTATTTT. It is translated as CASSTGLGKSTDTQYF.

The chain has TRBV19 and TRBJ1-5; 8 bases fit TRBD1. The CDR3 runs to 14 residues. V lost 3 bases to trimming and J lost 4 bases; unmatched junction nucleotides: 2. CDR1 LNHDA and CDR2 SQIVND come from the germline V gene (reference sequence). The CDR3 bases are TGTGCCAGTAGTATGACAGGGGCAAATCAGCCCCAGCATTTT. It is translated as CASSMTGANQPQHF.

CDR3 sequence (DNA): TGTGCCAGCAGCATCGTCAGGGAGGGCTATGGCTACACCTTC. It encodes CASSIVREGYGYTF. The chain couples TRBV7-8 to TRBJ1-2; possible D gene TRBD1, 5 bases. The CDR3 totals 14 residues. The germline V gene encodes CDR1 SGHVS and CDR2 FQNEAQ. V was cut by 5 bases and J by 4 bases, with 14 bases left in between.

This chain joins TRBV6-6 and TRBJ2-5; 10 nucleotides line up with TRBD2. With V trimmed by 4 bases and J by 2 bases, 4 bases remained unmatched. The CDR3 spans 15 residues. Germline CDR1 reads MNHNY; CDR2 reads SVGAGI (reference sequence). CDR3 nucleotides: TGTGCCAGCAGTTTAGCGGGGGGTGGACAAGAGACCCAGTACTTC. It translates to CASSLAGGGQETQYF.

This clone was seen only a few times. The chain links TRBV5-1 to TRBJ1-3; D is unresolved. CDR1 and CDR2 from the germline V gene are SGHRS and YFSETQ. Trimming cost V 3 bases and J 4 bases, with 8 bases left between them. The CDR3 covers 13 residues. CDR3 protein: CASSSGAGNTIYF. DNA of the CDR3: TGCGCCAGCAGCTCTGGAGCGGGAAACACCATATATTTT.

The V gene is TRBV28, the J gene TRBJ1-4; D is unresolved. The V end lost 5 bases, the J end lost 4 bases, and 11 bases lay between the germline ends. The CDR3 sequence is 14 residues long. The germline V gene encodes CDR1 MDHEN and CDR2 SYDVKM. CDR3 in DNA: TGTGCCAGCAGTCCATTAGCCTTTAATGAAAAACTGTTTTTT. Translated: CASSPLAFNEKLFF.

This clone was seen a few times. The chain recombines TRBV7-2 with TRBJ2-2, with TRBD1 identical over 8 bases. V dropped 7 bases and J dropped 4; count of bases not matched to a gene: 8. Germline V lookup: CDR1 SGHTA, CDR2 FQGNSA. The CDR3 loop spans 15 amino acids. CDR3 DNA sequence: TGTGCCAGCACCGAACTCAGGGGGCCCACCGGGGAGCTGTTTTTT. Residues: CASTELRGPTGELFF.

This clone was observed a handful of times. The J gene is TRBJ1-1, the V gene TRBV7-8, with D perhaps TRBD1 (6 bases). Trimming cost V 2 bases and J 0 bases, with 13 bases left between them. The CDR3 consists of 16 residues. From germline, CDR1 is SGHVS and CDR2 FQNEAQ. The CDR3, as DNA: TGTGCCAGCAGCTTAATACAGGGAAGGTTGAACACTGAAGCTTTCTTT. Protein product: CASSLIQGRLNTEAFF. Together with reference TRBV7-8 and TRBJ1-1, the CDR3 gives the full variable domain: GAGVSQSPRYKVAKRGQDVALRCDPISGHVSLFWYQQALGQGPEFLTYFQNEAQLDKSGLPSDRFFAERPEGSVSTLKIQRTQQEDSAVYLCASSLIQGRLNTEAFFGQGTRLTVV.